These T cell receptor beta chains were read from a single sample in a study of shared clonotypes between healthy human individuals. Here immunoSEQ multiplex PCR was the method, and the copy in TCRdb shows in-frame clones only, minus some. The sample includes 2 million to 2.5 million clones, approximately 95% seen only once; the top ten take roughly 0.36%. The sample consisted of naive CD4+ T cells from PBMCs. The receptors stem from a man aged 18-30 years in good health. Some clones in this sample may be carry-over from other donors' samples. CDR3s include the opening cysteine and the closing phenylalanine or tryptophan. D genes are given only for firm matches. The size field is filled for only some rows; it gives once, few, many or a size class.

CDR3nt | CDR3aa | j_gene | v_gene | abundance | d_gene
TGCGCCAGCAGCCAAGAACCGTATAACACTGAAGCTTTCTTT | CASSQEPYNTEAFF | TRBJ1-1 | TRBV4-1 | few | -
TGTGCCAGCACTGCTACCGCGAACACCGGGGAGCTGTTTTTT | CASTATANTGELFF | TRBJ2-2 | TRBV6-6 | - | -
TGTGCCAGCAGCTTGGGACAGCCTAATGAAAAACTGTTTTTT | CASSLGQPNEKLFF | TRBJ1-4 | TRBV5-6 | - | -
TGTGCCAGCAGCCATACTAGTTGGAAGGCGTCCCTTTTCACTAATGAAAAACTGTTTTTT | CASSHTSWKASLFTNEKLFF | TRBJ1-4 | TRBV7-7 | - | -
TGCGCCAGCAGCCAAGAAACAGGGATCTATGGCTACACCTTC | CASSQETGIYGYTF | TRBJ1-2 | TRBV4-3 | once | -
TGTGCCAGCAGCTTAGTGTCCAGCCCCTCCAGGCAGCCCCAGCATTTT | CASSLVSSPSRQPQHF | TRBJ1-5 | TRBV7-2 | - | -
TGTGCCAGCAGCCCTACGTGGGGGACGAATGAAAAACTGTTTTTT | CASSPTWGTNEKLFF | TRBJ1-4 | TRBV7-2 | - | -
TGTGCCAGCAGCAGGACAGGGAGCGGTATAGCTGGGGCCAACGTCCTGACTTTC | CASSRTGSGIAGANVLTF | TRBJ2-6 | TRBV5-6 | - | TRBD1
TGTGCCAGCTGCCCAGGGCCGTCCACTGAAGCTTTCTTT | CASCPGPSTEAFF | TRBJ1-1 | TRBV7-3 | - | -
TGCGCCAGCAGCTTGGAATTGAGGGGAGTCAATGAGCAGTTCTTC | CASSLELRGVNEQFF | TRBJ2-1 | TRBV5-1 | once | -
TGTGCCAGCAGTTACGGTGGAAACACCATATATTTT | CASSYGGNTIYF | TRBJ1-3 | TRBV6-5 | few | -
TGTGCCAGCAGTGGCCGATTGACACATAGCAATCAGCCCCAGCATTTT | CASSGRLTHSNQPQHF | TRBJ1-5 | TRBV2 | - | -
TGTGCCACCAGCAGAGGGGGATTTTATGAGCAGTTCTTC | CATSRGGFYEQFF | TRBJ2-1 | TRBV15 | - | -
TGTGCCTGGAGCCTAGGGACTAGCGGGATATACGAGCAGTACTTC | CAWSLGTSGIYEQYF | TRBJ2-7 | TRBV30 | - | TRBD2
TGCGCCAGCAGCGCAGGGACACCCCTGGGGCAGCCCCAGCATTTT | CASSAGTPLGQPQHF | TRBJ1-5 | TRBV4-1 | - | -
TGTGCCAGCAGTGAATCAACCCCCGGGACTGAAGCTTTCTTT | CASSESTPGTEAFF | TRBJ1-1 | TRBV6-1 | - | -
TGTGCCTGGAATAGCGGGAGGGTTTGGGAGACCCAGTACTTC | CAWNSGRVWETQYF | TRBJ2-5 | TRBV30 | - | TRBD2
TGTGCCAGCACCACCGGGACAACCAATTCACCCCTCCACTTT | CASTTGTTNSPLHF | TRBJ1-6 | TRBV28 | - | -
TGTGCCAGCATTCCAGGGAGCTCCTATAATTCACCCCTCCACTTT | CASIPGSSYNSPLHF | TRBJ1-6 | TRBV6-1 | - | -
TGTGCCAGCTCACTGAGACAGCAAGAAGCTTTCTTT | CASSLRQQEAFF | TRBJ1-1 | TRBV18 | - | -
TGTGCCAGCAGCTCCCGTGGGGTGGACAATGAGCAGTTCTTC | CASSSRGVDNEQFF | TRBJ2-1 | TRBV7-9 | - | -
TGTGCCAGCAGCTTAGACCCGAGCTCCTACGAGCAGTACTTC | CASSLDPSSYEQYF | TRBJ2-7 | TRBV11-2 | - | -
TGTGCCAGCAGTTACCTCGGACAGGGGAGCTATGGCTACACCTTC | CASSYLGQGSYGYTF | TRBJ1-2 | TRBV6-6 | - | TRBD1
TGCGCCAGCAGCCGACTTTTGGAGACCCAGTACTTC | CASSRLLETQYF | TRBJ2-5 | TRBV4-1 | - | -
TGCGCCAGCAGCCCACCTTCGATGAACACTGAAGCTTTCTTT | CASSPPSMNTEAFF | TRBJ1-1 | TRBV4-1 | few | -
TGTGCCAGCAGCGGACGGGACATCAGCCCCCAAGAGACCCAGTACTTC | CASSGRDISPQETQYF | TRBJ2-5 | TRBV21-1 | - | -
TGTGCCAGCTCACCAGGGACAGGCCAAGAGACCCAGTACTTC | CASSPGTGQETQYF | TRBJ2-5 | TRBV18 | - | TRBD1
TGCAGCGTTGGGGGACTAGCGGGAGTTGAGCAGTACTTC | CSVGGLAGVEQYF | TRBJ2-7 | TRBV29-1 | - | TRBD2
TGTGCCAGCCTAAGGGACGGGAACTATGGCTACACCTTC | CASLRDGNYGYTF | TRBJ1-2 | TRBV28 | - | -
TGCGCCAGCAGCTTGGCAGGGGGCGCGGCAGATACGCAGTATTTT | CASSLAGGAADTQYF | TRBJ2-3 | TRBV5-1 | - | TRBD1
TGCGCCAGCAGCCAAGCCGGGGCAGGGAGTGTGAGAGAGCAGTACTTC | CASSQAGAGSVREQYF | TRBJ2-7 | TRBV4-1 | once | -
TGCAGCGTGGGGGGGCTAAGCACAGATACGCAGTATTTT | CSVGGLSTDTQYF | TRBJ2-3 | TRBV29-1 | - | -
TGTGCCAGCAGCCTACTGAGCGGGGAGCAGTTCTTC | CASSLLSGEQFF | TRBJ2-1 | TRBV11-2 | - | -
TGTGCCAGCAGTCGGGACAGATACTCTGGGGCCAACGTCCTGACTTTC | CASSRDRYSGANVLTF | TRBJ2-6 | TRBV28 | - | TRBD1